What follows are 8 T cell receptor beta chains derived from one specimen sequenced in a study of Ad26.COV2.S vaccination and SARS-CoV-2 variants. The treatment denotes: around 19 received Ad26.COV2.S at low or high dose, single or two shots; five or six received placebo; per-sample allocation not given. Day 63 after the first vaccine or placebo injection was the time point for sampling. Some clones are missing from TCRdb's copy, which holds only in-frame ones; the method was immunoSEQ multiplex PCR. The sample has about 400,000 clones; about nine tenths are singletons. This specimen consisted of peripheral blood, obtained in a trial of Ad26.COV2.S vaccine versus placebo. Source of these receptors: a person aged 18-60 years who received the Ad26.COV2.S COVID-19 vaccine or a placebo.

The rearrangement links TRBV28 to TRBJ2-7, with no clear D. Trimming took 1 base from V and 2 from J, leaving 9 bases between them. CDR1 is MDHEN and CDR2 is SYDVKM in the germline V gene. This CDR3 region has 14 residues. In nucleotides, the CDR3 is TGTGCCAGCAGTTTATCCCTCGGCACCTACGAGCAGTACTTC. This gives the protein CASSLSLGTYEQYF.

The V gene is TRBV5-3, the J gene TRBJ1-5; no definite D call. TRBV5-3 is annotated as an ORF whose role is uncertain. The CDR3 extends over 14 amino acids. Trimming stripped 0 bases from V and 3 bases from J, with 7 bases between. CDR3 in amino acids: CARSLGGYNQPQHF. CDR3 nucleotides: TGTGCCAGAAGCTTGGGAGGCTACAATCAGCCCCAGCATTTT.

The chain uses TRBV5-4 and TRBJ2-1; TRBD1 might be the D (6 bases). The V end lost 4 bases, the J end lost 0 bases, and 11 bases lay between the germline ends. This CDR3 is 15 amino acids long. CDR1 is SGHNT and CDR2 is YYREEE in the germline V gene (reference sequence). The CDR3 is CASSNQGSSYNEQFF. The CDR3 nucleotides are TGTGCCAGCAGCAACCAGGGGAGCTCCTACAATGAGCAGTTCTTC.

This chain uses TRBV11-2 with TRBJ1-1; 8 nucleotides line up with TRBD1. CDR3 length: 14 residues. Losses at the gene ends were 1 base for V and 10 bases for J; bases not matched to a gene: 8. CDR1 is SGHAT and CDR2 is FQNNGV in the germline V gene. CDR3 DNA: TGTGCCAGCAGCTTAGGTGGGACAGGTCCGGGAGCTTTCTTT. This translates into CASSLGGTGPGAFF.

This sequence joins TRBV7-2 and TRBJ2-1; maybe TRBD2 (5 bases). CDR3 length: 17 amino acids. Looked up from germline, CDR1 is SGHTA and CDR2 is FQGNSA. Trimming removed 4 bases from V and 4 bases from J, with 20 bases in between. CDR3 sequence: CASSSNPFSGVYNEQFF. For the CDR3, the DNA is TGTGCCAGCAGCTCCAACCCCTTCAGCGGAGTTTACAATGAGCAGTTCTTC.

The chain carries TRBV5-1 and TRBJ2-3; D is undetermined. The V end was cut by 1 base, the J end by 5 bases, with 11 bases between. CDR3 length: 14 amino acids. Per germline, CDR1 SGHRS and CDR2 YFSETQ. The chain's CDR3 is CASSLTRSGDTQYF. The CDR3 coding sequence is TGCGCCAGCAGCTTGACTCGTTCCGGAGATACGCAGTATTTT.

V and J are TRBV4-1 and TRBJ2-7; no firm D call. The CDR3 runs 16 residues. Looked up from germline, CDR1 is MGHRA and CDR2 is YSYEKL. The V end was cut by 0 bases, the J end by 11 bases, with 23 bases between. The CDR3 region is CASSQEAGTLTQAKYF. CDR3 bases: TGCGCCAGCAGCCAAGAGGCAGGCACCCTAACCCAAGCAAAGTACTTC.

The chain uses TRBV9 and TRBJ2-3; a weak D match, TRBD2 (6 bases). Trimming removed 5 bases from V and 2 bases from J, with 18 bases in between. This CDR3 comprises 16 residues. CDR1 and CDR2 (germline): SGDLS, YYNGEE. The CDR3 protein is CASSKGVGGTTDTQYF. As DNA, the CDR3 is TGTGCCAGCAGTAAAGGGGTGGGCGGGACCACAGATACGCAGTATTTT. The full variable domain, with the rest looked up from reference TRBV9 and TRBJ2-3, is DSGVTQTPKHLITATGQRVTLRCSPRSGDLSVYWYQQSLDQGLQFLIQYYNGEERAKGNILERFSAQQFPDLHSELNLSSLELGDSALYFCASSKGVGGTTDTQYFGPGTRLTVL.